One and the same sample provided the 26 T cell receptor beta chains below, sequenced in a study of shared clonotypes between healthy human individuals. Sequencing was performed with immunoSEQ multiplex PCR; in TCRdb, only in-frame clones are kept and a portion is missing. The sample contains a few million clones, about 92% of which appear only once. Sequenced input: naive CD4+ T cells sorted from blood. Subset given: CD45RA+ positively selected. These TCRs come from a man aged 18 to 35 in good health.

The CDR3 region is CASSTASGYSYNEQFF. For the CDR3, the DNA is TGCGCCAGCAGCACCGCTAGCGGGTACTCCTACAATGAGCAGTTCTTC. This chain links TRBV5-1 with TRBJ2-1; 8 nucleotides align to TRBD2. J gave up 0 bases and V 4 bases, and 6 bases lay outside the gene matches. This CDR3 has 16 amino acids. Germline-derived CDR1 and CDR2 are SGHRS and YFSETQ.

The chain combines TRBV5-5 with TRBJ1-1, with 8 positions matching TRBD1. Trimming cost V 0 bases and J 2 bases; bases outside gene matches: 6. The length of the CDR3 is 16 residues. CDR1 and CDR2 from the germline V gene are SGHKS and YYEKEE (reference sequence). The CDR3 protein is CASSLGSGTGNTEAFF. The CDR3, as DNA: TGTGCCAGCAGCTTGGGGTCCGGGACAGGTAACACTGAAGCTTTCTTT.

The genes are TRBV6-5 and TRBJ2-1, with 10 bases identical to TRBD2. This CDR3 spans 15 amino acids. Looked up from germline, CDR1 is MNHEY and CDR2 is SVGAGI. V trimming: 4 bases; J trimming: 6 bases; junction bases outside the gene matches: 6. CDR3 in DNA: TGTGCCAGCAGTTCCAGCGGGAGGGTTACCAATGAGCAGTTCTTC. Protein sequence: CASSSSGRVTNEQFF.

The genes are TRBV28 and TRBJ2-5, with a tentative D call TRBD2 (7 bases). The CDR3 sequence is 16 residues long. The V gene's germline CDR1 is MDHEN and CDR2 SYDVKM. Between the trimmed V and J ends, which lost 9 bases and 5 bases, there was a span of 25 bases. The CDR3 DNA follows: TGTGCCAGTTCGGGGGCGGGGGCCCAATTTGTGGAGACCCAGTACTTC. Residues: CASSGAGAQFVETQYF.

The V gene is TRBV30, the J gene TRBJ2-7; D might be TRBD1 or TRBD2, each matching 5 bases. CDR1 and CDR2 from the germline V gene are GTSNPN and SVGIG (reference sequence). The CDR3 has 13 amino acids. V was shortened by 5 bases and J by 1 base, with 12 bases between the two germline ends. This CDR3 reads CAWGTDFSYEQYF. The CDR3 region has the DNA TGTGCCTGGGGGACGGATTTTTCCTACGAGCAGTACTTC.

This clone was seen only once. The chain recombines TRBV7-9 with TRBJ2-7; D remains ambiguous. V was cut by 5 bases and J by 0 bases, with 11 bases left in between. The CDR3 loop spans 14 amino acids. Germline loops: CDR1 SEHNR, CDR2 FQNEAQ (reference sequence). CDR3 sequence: CASSPKGGSYEQYF. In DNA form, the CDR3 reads TGTGCCAGCAGCCCCAAAGGCGGCTCCTACGAGCAGTACTTC. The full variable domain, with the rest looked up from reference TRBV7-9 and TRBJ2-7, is DTGVSQNPRHKITKRGQNVTFRCDPISEHNRLYWYRQTLGQGPEFLTYFQNEAQLEKSRLLSDRFSAERPKGSFSTLEIQRTEQGDSAMYLCASSPKGGSYEQYFGPGTRLTVT.

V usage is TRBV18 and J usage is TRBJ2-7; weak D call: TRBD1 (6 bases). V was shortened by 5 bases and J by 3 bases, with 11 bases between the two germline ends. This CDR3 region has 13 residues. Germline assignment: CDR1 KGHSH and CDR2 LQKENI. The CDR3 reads CASSAYRVYEQYF. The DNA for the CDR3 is TGTGCCAGCTCAGCTTACAGGGTCTACGAGCAGTACTTC.

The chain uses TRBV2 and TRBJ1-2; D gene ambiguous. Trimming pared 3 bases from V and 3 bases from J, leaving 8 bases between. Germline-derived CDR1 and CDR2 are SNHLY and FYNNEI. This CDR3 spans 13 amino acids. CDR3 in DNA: TGTGCCAGCAGTGAGTCCTGGGACTATGGCTACACCTTC. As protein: CASSESWDYGYTF. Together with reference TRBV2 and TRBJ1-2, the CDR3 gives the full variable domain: EPEVTQTPSHQVTQMGQEVILRCVPISNHLYFYWYRQILGQKVEFLVSFYNNEISEKSEIFDDQFSVERPDGSNFTLKIRSTKLEDSAMYFCASSESWDYGYTFGSGTRLTVV.

CDR3 region: CAWSGRGGTSYEQYF. The CDR3 nucleotides read TGTGCCTGGAGTGGCCGTGGAGGAACCTCCTACGAGCAGTACTTC. This chain links TRBV30 with TRBJ2-7; D possibly corresponds to TRBD2 (5 bases). In germline, CDR1 is GTSNPN, CDR2 SVGIG (reference sequence). V gave up 1 base and J gave up 0 bases, with 13 bases separating them. The CDR3 spans 15 residues.

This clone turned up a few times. The CDR3 is CASSTDLTEAFF. CDR3 nucleotides: TGTGCCAGTAGTACAGACCTCACTGAAGCTTTCTTT. The chain carries TRBV19 and TRBJ1-1; D unclear. Between the trimmed V and J ends, which lost 4 bases and 4 bases, there was a span of 7 bases. This CDR3 is 12 amino acids long. Germline-derived CDR1 and CDR2 are LNHDA and SQIVND (reference sequence). Combining the CDR3 with reference TRBV19 and TRBJ1-1 gives the whole variable domain DGGITQSPKYLFRKEGQNVTLSCEQNLNHDAMYWYRQDPGQGLRLIYYSQIVNDFQKGDIAEGYSVSREKKESFPLTVTSAQKNPTAFYLCASSTDLTEAFFGQGTRLTVV.

CDR3 DNA sequence: TGTGCCAGCAGCGTAAGCGTCGGGGAGCTGTTTTTT. Protein: CASSVSVGELFF. This rearrangement joins TRBV9 to TRBJ2-2, with D hard to call. Trimming took off 1 base at V and 7 bases at J, with 5 bases between the two ends. This CDR3 has 12 amino acids. CDR1 and CDR2 from the germline V gene are SGDLS and YYNGEE.

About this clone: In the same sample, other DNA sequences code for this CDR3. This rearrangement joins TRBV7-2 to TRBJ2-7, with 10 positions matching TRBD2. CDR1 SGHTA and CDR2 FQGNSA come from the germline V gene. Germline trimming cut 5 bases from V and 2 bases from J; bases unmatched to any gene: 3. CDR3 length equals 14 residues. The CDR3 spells CASSRTSGTYEQYF. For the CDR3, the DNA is TGTGCCAGCAGCCGGACTAGCGGCACCTACGAGCAGTACTTC.

The CDR3 spells CAISTTTPGPLGGQFF. The CDR3 region has the DNA TGTGCCATCAGCACAACAACACCGGGCCCCTTGGGGGGGCAGTTCTTC. J is TRBJ2-1 and V is TRBV10-3; tentative D call: TRBD2 (6 bases). V lost 6 bases to trimming and J lost 12 bases, with 27 bases between them. The germline V gene has CDR1 ENHRY and CDR2 SYGVKD. CDR3 length: 16 amino acids.

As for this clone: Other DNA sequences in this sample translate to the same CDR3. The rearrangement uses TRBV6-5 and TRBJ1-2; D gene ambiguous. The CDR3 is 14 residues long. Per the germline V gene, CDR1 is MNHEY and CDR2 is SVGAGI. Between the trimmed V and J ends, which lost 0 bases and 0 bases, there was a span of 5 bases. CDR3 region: CASSYSTPNYGYTF. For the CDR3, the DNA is TGTGCCAGCAGTTACTCGACACCTAACTATGGCTACACCTTC.

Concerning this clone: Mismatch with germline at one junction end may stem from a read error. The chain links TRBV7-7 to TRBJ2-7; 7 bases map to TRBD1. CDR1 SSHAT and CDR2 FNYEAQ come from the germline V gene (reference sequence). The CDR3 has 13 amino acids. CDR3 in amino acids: CASSLRTGLEQYF. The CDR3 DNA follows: TGTGCTAGCAGCCTTAGGACAGGACTCGAGCAGTACTTC.

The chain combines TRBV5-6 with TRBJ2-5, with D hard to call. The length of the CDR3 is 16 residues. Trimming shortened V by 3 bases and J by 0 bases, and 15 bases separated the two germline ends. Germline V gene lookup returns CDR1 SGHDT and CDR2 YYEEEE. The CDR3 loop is CASSSSTNLHQETQYF. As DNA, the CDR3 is TGTGCCAGCAGCTCTTCCACGAACCTCCACCAAGAGACCCAGTACTTC.

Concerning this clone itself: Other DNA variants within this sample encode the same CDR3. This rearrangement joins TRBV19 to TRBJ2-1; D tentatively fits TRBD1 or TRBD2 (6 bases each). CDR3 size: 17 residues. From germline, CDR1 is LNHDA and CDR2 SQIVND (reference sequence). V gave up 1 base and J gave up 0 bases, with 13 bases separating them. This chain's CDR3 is CASSIGGAVSSYNEQFF. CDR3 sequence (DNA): TGTGCCAGTAGTATAGGGGGGGCGGTAAGCTCCTACAATGAGCAGTTCTTC. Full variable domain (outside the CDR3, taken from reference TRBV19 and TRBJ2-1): DGGITQSPKYLFRKEGQNVTLSCEQNLNHDAMYWYRQDPGQGLRLIYYSQIVNDFQKGDIAEGYSVSREKKESFPLTVTSAQKNPTAFYLCASSIGGAVSSYNEQFFGPGTRLTVL.

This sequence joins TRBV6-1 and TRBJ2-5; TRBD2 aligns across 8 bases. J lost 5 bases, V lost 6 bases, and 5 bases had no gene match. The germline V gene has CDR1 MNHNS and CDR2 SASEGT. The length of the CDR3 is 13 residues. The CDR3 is CASRAGAGETQYF. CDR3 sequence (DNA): TGTGCCAGCAGAGCGGGGGCTGGGGAGACCCAGTACTTC.

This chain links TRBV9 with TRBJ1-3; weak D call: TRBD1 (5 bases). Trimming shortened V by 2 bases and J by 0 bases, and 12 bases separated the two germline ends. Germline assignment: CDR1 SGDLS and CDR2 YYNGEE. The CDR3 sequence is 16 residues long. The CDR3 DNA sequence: TGTGCCAGCAGCGTCCAGGGAGGACCCTCTGGAAACACCATATATTTT. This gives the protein CASSVQGGPSGNTIYF. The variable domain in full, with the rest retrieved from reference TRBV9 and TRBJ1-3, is DSGVTQTPKHLITATGQRVTLRCSPRSGDLSVYWYQQSLDQGLQFLIQYYNGEERAKGNILERFSAQQFPDLHSELNLSSLELGDSALYFCASSVQGGPSGNTIYFGEGSWLTVV.

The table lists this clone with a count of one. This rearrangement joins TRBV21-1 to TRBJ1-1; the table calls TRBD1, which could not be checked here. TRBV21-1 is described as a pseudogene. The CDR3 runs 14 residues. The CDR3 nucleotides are TGTGCCAGCAGGTCAGGGTTTACCCCGTCTGAAGCTTTCTTT. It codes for CASRSGFTPSEAFF.

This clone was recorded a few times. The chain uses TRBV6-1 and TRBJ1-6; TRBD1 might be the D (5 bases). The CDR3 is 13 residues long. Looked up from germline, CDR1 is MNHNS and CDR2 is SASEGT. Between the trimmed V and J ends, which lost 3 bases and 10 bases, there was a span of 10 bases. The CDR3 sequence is CASSEQGGSPLHF. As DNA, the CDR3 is TGTGCCAGCAGTGAGCAGGGTGGCTCACCCCTCCACTTT.

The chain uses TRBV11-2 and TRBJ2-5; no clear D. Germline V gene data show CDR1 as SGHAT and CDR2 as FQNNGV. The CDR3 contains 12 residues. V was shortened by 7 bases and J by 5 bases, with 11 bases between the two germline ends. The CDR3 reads CASNKFTETQYF. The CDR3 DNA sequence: TGTGCCAGCAACAAGTTTACGGAGACCCAGTACTTC.

CDR3 sequence (DNA): TGTGCCAGCTCAAAGGACAGGGGGGACCAAGAGACCCAGTACTTC. Its translation is CASSKDRGDQETQYF. The chain couples TRBV18 to TRBJ2-5; 10 bases fit TRBD1. Unmatched junction bases numbered 3, after V lost 5 bases and J lost 0 bases. The CDR3 has 15 residues. Germline CDR1 is KGHSH and CDR2 is LQKENI.

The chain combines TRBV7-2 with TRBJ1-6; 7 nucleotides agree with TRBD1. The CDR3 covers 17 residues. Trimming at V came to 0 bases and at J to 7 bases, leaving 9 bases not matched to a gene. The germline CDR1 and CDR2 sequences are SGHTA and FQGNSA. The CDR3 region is CASSLAGREGANSPLHF. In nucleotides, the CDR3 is TGTGCCAGCAGCTTAGCGGGTCGGGAGGGGGCGAATTCACCCCTCCACTTT.

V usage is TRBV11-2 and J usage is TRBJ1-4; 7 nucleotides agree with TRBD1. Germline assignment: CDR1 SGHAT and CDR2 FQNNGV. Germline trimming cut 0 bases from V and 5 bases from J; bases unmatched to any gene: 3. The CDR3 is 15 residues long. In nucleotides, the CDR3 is TGTGCCAGCAGCTTAGAGGGACAGAAGAATGAAAAACTGTTTTTT. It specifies CASSLEGQKNEKLFF.

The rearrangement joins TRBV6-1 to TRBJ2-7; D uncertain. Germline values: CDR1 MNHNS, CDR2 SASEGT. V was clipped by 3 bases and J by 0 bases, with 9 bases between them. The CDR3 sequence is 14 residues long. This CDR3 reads CASSDMSSSYEQYF. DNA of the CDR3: TGTGCCAGCAGTGATATGAGTAGCTCCTACGAGCAGTACTTC.